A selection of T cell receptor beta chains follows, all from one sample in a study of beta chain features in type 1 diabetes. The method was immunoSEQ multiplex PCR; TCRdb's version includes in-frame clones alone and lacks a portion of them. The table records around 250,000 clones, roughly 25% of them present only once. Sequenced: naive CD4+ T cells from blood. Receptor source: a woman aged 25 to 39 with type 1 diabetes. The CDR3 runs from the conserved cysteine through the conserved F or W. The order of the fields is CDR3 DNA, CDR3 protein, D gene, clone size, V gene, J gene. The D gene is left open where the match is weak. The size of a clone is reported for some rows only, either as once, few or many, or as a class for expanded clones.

CDR3nt: TGTGCCAGCAGCTCACGGGACTTCCCCGGGGAGCTGTTTTTT; CDR3aa: CASSSRDFPGELFF; d_gene: NA; abundance: few; v_gene: TRBV7-9; j_gene: TRBJ2-2
CDR3nt: TGCGCCAGCAGCTTCTCAGCGCAGAACGCCTACAATGAGCAGTTCTTC; CDR3aa: CASSFSAQNAYNEQFF; d_gene: NA; abundance: NA; v_gene: TRBV5-1; j_gene: TRBJ2-1
CDR3nt: TGTGCCAGCCGACTCTGGACTAGCGCGGGAGAGACCCAGTACTTC; CDR3aa: CASRLWTSAGETQYF; d_gene: TRBD2; abundance: few; v_gene: TRBV2; j_gene: TRBJ2-5
CDR3nt: TGTGCCTGGAGTCCCGGTTATAGCAATCAGCCCCAGCATTTT; CDR3aa: CAWSPGYSNQPQHF; d_gene: NA; abundance: few; v_gene: TRBV30; j_gene: TRBJ1-5
CDR3nt: TGTGCCACCAGCAGCCCCCTGGGACAGGGGGCTGGGGCCAACGTCCTGACTTTC; CDR3aa: CATSSPLGQGAGANVLTF; d_gene: TRBD1; abundance: few; v_gene: TRBV15; j_gene: TRBJ2-6
CDR3nt: TGCAGCGTCGCTATGACTAGCACAACAACAGATACGCAGTATTTT; CDR3aa: CSVAMTSTTTDTQYF; d_gene: TRBD2; abundance: few; v_gene: TRBV29-1; j_gene: TRBJ2-3
CDR3nt: TGTGCCAGCAGTTACTCTTCCATCTACAATGAGCAGTTCTTC; CDR3aa: CASSYSSIYNEQFF; d_gene: NA; abundance: NA; v_gene: TRBV6-5; j_gene: TRBJ2-1
CDR3nt: TGCAGCGTGGGACAGGGAACCTACACTGAAGCTTTCTTT; CDR3aa: CSVGQGTYTEAFF; d_gene: TRBD1; abundance: few; v_gene: TRBV29-1; j_gene: TRBJ1-1
CDR3nt: TGTGCCAGCTCACCCTTCTACGAGCAGTACTTC; CDR3aa: CASSPFYEQYF; d_gene: NA; abundance: NA; v_gene: TRBV18; j_gene: TRBJ2-7
CDR3nt: TGTGCCAGCAGCCTGACAGGGGAGCAGTTCTTC; CDR3aa: CASSLTGEQFF; d_gene: TRBD1; abundance: NA; v_gene: TRBV7-9; j_gene: TRBJ2-1
CDR3nt: TGCAGCGTTGCCCGGGGGGTTAACACCGGGGAGCTGTTTTTT; CDR3aa: CSVARGVNTGELFF; d_gene: TRBD2; abundance: NA; v_gene: TRBV29-1; j_gene: TRBJ2-2
CDR3nt: TGCAGCGTTGACGAGGGAGGATCGGAGACCCAGTACTTC; CDR3aa: CSVDEGGSETQYF; d_gene: NA; abundance: few; v_gene: TRBV29-1; j_gene: TRBJ2-5
CDR3nt: TGTGCCAGCAGCTTACCGACAGGGATGAACACTGAAGCTTTCTTT; CDR3aa: CASSLPTGMNTEAFF; d_gene: TRBD1; abundance: NA; v_gene: TRBV7-9; j_gene: TRBJ1-1
CDR3nt: TGTGCCAGCTCCCTGACAGAGAAAGAAGCTTTCTTT; CDR3aa: CASSLTEKEAFF; d_gene: NA; abundance: NA; v_gene: TRBV18; j_gene: TRBJ1-1
CDR3nt: TGCAGCGTCGGAGATACAGGGGGAAGCACTGAAGCTTTCTTT; CDR3aa: CSVGDTGGSTEAFF; d_gene: TRBD1; abundance: NA; v_gene: TRBV29-1; j_gene: TRBJ1-1
CDR3nt: TGTGCCAGCTCACCGCGCGCAGAGGGCATCTACGAGCAGTACTTC; CDR3aa: CASSPRAEGIYEQYF; d_gene: NA; abundance: NA; v_gene: TRBV18; j_gene: TRBJ2-7
CDR3nt: TGCGCCAGCAGCTTGTTAGGTCCGGCGGGTACAAGCACAGATACGCAGTATTTT; CDR3aa: CASSLLGPAGTSTDTQYF; d_gene: NA; abundance: NA; v_gene: TRBV5-1; j_gene: TRBJ2-3
CDR3nt: TGTGCCACCAGCAGAGATTACGCTAGTAAGTACGAGCAGTACTTC; CDR3aa: CATSRDYASKYEQYF; d_gene: NA; abundance: NA; v_gene: TRBV15; j_gene: TRBJ2-7
CDR3nt: TGTGCCAGCAGCTTAAGGAGCGGGAGCTCCTACGAGCAGTACTTC; CDR3aa: CASSLRSGSSYEQYF; d_gene: TRBD2; abundance: few; v_gene: TRBV7-3; j_gene: TRBJ2-7
CDR3nt: TGCAGCGTAGAACCGGGGACTAGCTCTGATACGCAGTATTTT; CDR3aa: CSVEPGTSSDTQYF; d_gene: TRBD2; abundance: few; v_gene: TRBV29-1; j_gene: TRBJ2-3
CDR3nt: TGTGCCTGGTCTCTAGACTATGGCTACACCTTC; CDR3aa: CAWSLDYGYTF; d_gene: NA; abundance: NA; v_gene: TRBV30; j_gene: TRBJ1-2
CDR3nt: TGTGCCAGCAGTGTCCCACAGGTGGCCCAGGAGACCCAGTACTTC; CDR3aa: CASSVPQVAQETQYF; d_gene: NA; abundance: NA; v_gene: TRBV25-1; j_gene: TRBJ2-5
CDR3nt: TGTGCCAGCAGTCGACAGGGTATTTCCTACGAGCAGTACTTC; CDR3aa: CASSRQGISYEQYF; d_gene: TRBD1; abundance: few; v_gene: TRBV28; j_gene: TRBJ2-7
CDR3nt: TGTGCCAGTAGTAAGGGGGGACAGGCGAGCTCCTACGAGCAGTACTTC; CDR3aa: CASSKGGQASSYEQYF; d_gene: TRBD1; abundance: few; v_gene: TRBV19; j_gene: TRBJ2-7